These T cell receptor beta chains were read from a single sample in a study of metastatic and nonmetastatic thyroid tumors. TCRdb reprocessed the PCR reads using MiXCR. The sample contains more than 85,000 clones, approximately 9% of which appear only once. Specimen: blood. These receptors were taken from a female donor with papillary thyroid cancer or a benign thyroid nodule (not recorded which). Some clones in this sample may be carry-over from other donors' samples. Each CDR3 is given with its conserved first and last residue. Each record gives: clone size, J gene, V gene, D gene, CDR3 protein, CDR3 DNA. D genes are given only for firm matches. The size entry is marked missing in some rows and otherwise reads once, few, many or a size class.

abundance: many; j_gene: TRBJ1-5; v_gene: TRBV20-1; d_gene: -; CDR3aa: CSASRGSNQPQHF; CDR3nt: TGCAGTGCTAGCCGGGGTAGCAATCAGCCCCAGCATTTT
abundance: many; j_gene: TRBJ2-3; v_gene: TRBV24-1; d_gene: TRBD1; CDR3aa: CATSDPRTGPDTQYF; CDR3nt: TGTGCCACCAGTGATCCTCGGACAGGGCCAGATACGCAGTATTTT
abundance: many; j_gene: TRBJ2-1; v_gene: TRBV14; d_gene: TRBD2; CDR3aa: CASSQEWWRGGRNEQFF; CDR3nt: TGTGCCAGCAGCCAAGAGTGGTGGCGGGGGGGCCGAAATGAGCAGTTCTTC
abundance: -; j_gene: TRBJ2-3; v_gene: TRBV2; d_gene: TRBD2; CDR3aa: CASSPSGGAADTQYF; CDR3nt: TGTGCCAGCAGTCCTAGCGGGGGGGCGGCAGATACGCAGTATTTT
abundance: many; j_gene: TRBJ2-5; v_gene: TRBV7-7; d_gene: -; CDR3aa: CASSRGTGETQYF; CDR3nt: TGTGCCAGCAGCCGGGGGACGGGGGAGACCCAGTACTTC
abundance: many; j_gene: TRBJ2-5; v_gene: TRBV20-1; d_gene: TRBD1; CDR3aa: CSASWQGEETQYF; CDR3nt: TGCAGTGCTAGTTGGCAGGGGGAAGAGACCCAGTACTTC
abundance: many; j_gene: TRBJ2-1; v_gene: TRBV19; d_gene: -; CDR3aa: CASSPGGYNNEQFF; CDR3nt: TGTGCCAGTAGTCCAGGGGGGTACAACAATGAGCAGTTCTTC
abundance: many; j_gene: TRBJ2-7; v_gene: TRBV5-1; d_gene: -; CDR3aa: CASSLVQGAGDEQYF; CDR3nt: TGCGCCAGCAGCTTGGTGCAGGGGGCGGGGGACGAGCAGTACTTC
abundance: few; j_gene: TRBJ1-1; v_gene: TRBV10-1; d_gene: -; CDR3aa: CATSRGLDTEAFF; CDR3nt: TGCGCCACATCGAGGGGGTTGGACACTGAAGCTTTCTTT
abundance: -; j_gene: TRBJ1-5; v_gene: TRBV3-1; d_gene: -; CDR3aa: CASSQSEYQPQHF; CDR3nt: TGTGCCAGCAGCCAATCAGAGTATCAGCCCCAGCATTTT